A selection of T cell receptor beta chains follows, all from one sample in a study of glioma-infiltrating T cells after dendritic cell vaccination. Produced via immunoSEQ multiplex PCR; TCRdb's table is partial and in-frame only. This table holds approximately 92,000 clones, around 80% found once. The source was blood, collected after dendritic cell vaccination. The receptors shown here come from a human donor with glioblastoma. CDR3s include the opening cysteine and the closing phenylalanine or tryptophan. D genes are given only for firm matches. Part of the rows lack a size; the others show once, few, many or a class for expanded clones.

J gene: TRBJ1-6
D gene: TRBD1
V gene: TRBV25-1
clone size: .
CDR3 length: 16
CDR3 DNA: TGTGCCAGCAGTGCTCAGACAGGGGCCTATAATTCACCCCTCCACTTT
CDR3 protein: CASSAQTGAYNSPLHF

J gene: TRBJ2-2
D gene: TRBD2
V gene: TRBV5-1
clone size: .
CDR3 length: 16
CDR3 DNA: TGCGCCAGCAGCCCACCGGGACTAGCGAACACCGGGGAGCTGTTTTTT
CDR3 protein: CASSPPGLANTGELFF

J gene: TRBJ1-6
D gene: TRBD1
V gene: TRBV29-1
clone size: .
CDR3 length: 16
CDR3 DNA: TGCAGCGTTGAAGGCAGGGGGTCCTCTGAAAATTCACCCCTCCACTTT
CDR3 protein: CSVEGRGSSENSPLHF

J gene: TRBJ2-2
D gene: .
V gene: TRBV6-5
clone size: once
CDR3 length: 14
CDR3 DNA: TGTGCCAGCTCGGGTAGCGGGAACACCGGGGAGCTGTTTTTT
CDR3 protein: CASSGSGNTGELFF

J gene: TRBJ2-3
D gene: TRBD1
V gene: TRBV10-3
clone size: .
CDR3 length: 14
CDR3 DNA: TGTGCCACGCGGACAGGGTTAACGTCAGATACGCAGTATTTT
CDR3 protein: CATRTGLTSDTQYF

J gene: TRBJ2-7
D gene: TRBD2
V gene: TRBV23-1
clone size: .
CDR3 length: 15
CDR3 DNA: TGCGCCAGCAGTCAGCCCCCGGGACTAGGTTACGAGCAGTACTTC
CDR3 protein: CASSQPPGLGYEQYF

J gene: TRBJ2-1
D gene: TRBD2
V gene: TRBV18
clone size: .
CDR3 length: 18
CDR3 DNA: TGTGCCAGCTCACCACAGACTAGCGGGAGGCTAAACTACAATGAGCAGTTCTTC
CDR3 protein: CASSPQTSGRLNYNEQFF

J gene: TRBJ1-2
D gene: TRBD1
V gene: TRBV25-1
clone size: .
CDR3 length: 18
CDR3 DNA: TGTGCCAGCAGTGCCTATCTAGGGGGCCAAGGTCCTAACTATGGCTACACCTTC
CDR3 protein: CASSAYLGGQGPNYGYTF

J gene: TRBJ1-1
D gene: .
V gene: TRBV5-1
clone size: .
CDR3 length: 15
CDR3 DNA: TGCGCCAGCAGCGTTACAGGCGGGGAGAACACTGAAGCTTTCTTT
CDR3 protein: CASSVTGGENTEAFF

J gene: TRBJ2-7
D gene: .
V gene: TRBV19
clone size: once
CDR3 length: 14
CDR3 DNA: TGTGCCAGTAGTATTTCCTTGTACGTCGAGTCCAAGTACTTC
CDR3 protein: CASSISLYVESKYF

J gene: TRBJ1-2
D gene: TRBD1
V gene: TRBV10-2
clone size: few
CDR3 length: 15
CDR3 DNA: TGCGCCAGCACGAAGGACAGGGGGTCTACCTATGGCTACACCTTC
CDR3 protein: CASTKDRGSTYGYTF

J gene: TRBJ2-7
D gene: .
V gene: TRBV9
clone size: .
CDR3 length: 15
CDR3 DNA: TGTGCCAGCAGCGTAGGGGCAGGGGTCTCCTACGAGCAGTACTTC
CDR3 protein: CASSVGAGVSYEQYF

J gene: TRBJ2-7
D gene: .
V gene: TRBV5-1
clone size: .
CDR3 length: 15
CDR3 DNA: TGCGCCAGCAGCGATGACAGTGCTTCAGGCTACGAGCAGTACTTC
CDR3 protein: CASSDDSASGYEQYF